This T cell receptor (beta chain) was obtained from a study of identifying expanded T cells in peripheral blood. Findings and limits, study-wide: Clone count variance between approximately two-week samples rose with total template count. Differentially abundant clones: 0.95 to 1.5 between replicates, 15 to 17 at approximately 13 days, around 19 at four.

The V gene lost 6 bases and the J gene lost 6 bases, with 18 bases spanning the gap. The CDR3 is 15 amino acids. Germline V gives CDR1 MNHNS, CDR2 SASEGT. This clone was detected once. The antigen is undetermined. TCRdb keeps only in-frame clones here, not all; method: immunoSEQ multiplex PCR. The sample includes under 120,000 clones, around nine tenths of them seen just once. Collection occurred without any documented infections or immune events in donors. This chain joins TRBV6-1 and TRBJ2-4; D unresolved. The clonotype originates from a person aged 18-69 years in good health. The sequencing input was blood. The CDR3 region is CASSDVDHPRNIQYF. CDR3 nucleotides: TGTGCCAGCAGCGACGTCGACCACCCGAGAAACATTCAGTACTTC.